This T cell receptor (beta chain) was retrieved from a study of blood T cells in healthy people across ages. Study-wide findings and caveats: Any changes in expanded clonotypes were possibly confounded, as donor CMV status remained unknown.

The CDR3 is 15 residues long. Germline CDR1 and CDR2: LNHDA and SQIVND (reference sequence). The V end was cut by 7 bases, the J end by 2 bases, with 17 bases between. As regards this clonotype: The antigen remains unidentified.

A second PCR of 7 to 11 cycles used a sample-barcoded 5' primer and a J-beta primer mix. TCRdb independently ran MiXCR on the 5' RACE reads; one entry per CDR3 protein. The top ten hold over 2% of the sample, which has roughly 2 million distinct CDR3 sequences, around half seen once. This TCR was sampled from a woman aged 40 to 50 in good health. The specimen was blood. V gene TRBV19 combines with J gene TRBJ1-1; D possibly corresponds to TRBD1 (6 bases). CDR3 sequence: CASIPRRDTNTEAFF. For the CDR3, the DNA is TGTGCCAGTATCCCACGGAGGGACACAAACACTGAAGCTTTCTTT.